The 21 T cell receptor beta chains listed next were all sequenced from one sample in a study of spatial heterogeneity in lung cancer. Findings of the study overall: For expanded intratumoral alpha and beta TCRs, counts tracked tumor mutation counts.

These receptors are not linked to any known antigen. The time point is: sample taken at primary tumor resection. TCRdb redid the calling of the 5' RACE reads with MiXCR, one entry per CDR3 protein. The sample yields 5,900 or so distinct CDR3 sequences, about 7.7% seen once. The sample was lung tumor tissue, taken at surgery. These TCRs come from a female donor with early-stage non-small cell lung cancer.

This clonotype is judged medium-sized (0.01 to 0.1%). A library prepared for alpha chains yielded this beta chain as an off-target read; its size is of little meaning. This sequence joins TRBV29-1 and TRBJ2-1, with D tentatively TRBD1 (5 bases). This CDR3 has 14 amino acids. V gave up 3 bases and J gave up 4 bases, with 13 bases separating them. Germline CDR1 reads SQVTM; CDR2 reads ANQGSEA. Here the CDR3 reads CSVEKRQGYNEQFF. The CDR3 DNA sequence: TGCAGCGTTGAGAAGCGCCAGGGTTACAATGAGCAGTTCTTC.

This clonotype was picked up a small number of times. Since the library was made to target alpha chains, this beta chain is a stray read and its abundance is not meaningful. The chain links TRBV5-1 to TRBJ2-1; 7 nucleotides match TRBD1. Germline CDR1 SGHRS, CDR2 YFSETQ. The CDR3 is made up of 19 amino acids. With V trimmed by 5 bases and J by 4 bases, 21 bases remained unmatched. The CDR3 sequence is CASSFKSQGSALIYNEQFF. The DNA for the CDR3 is TGCGCCAGCAGTTTCAAGTCACAGGGGTCTGCCCTAATATACAATGAGCAGTTCTTC.

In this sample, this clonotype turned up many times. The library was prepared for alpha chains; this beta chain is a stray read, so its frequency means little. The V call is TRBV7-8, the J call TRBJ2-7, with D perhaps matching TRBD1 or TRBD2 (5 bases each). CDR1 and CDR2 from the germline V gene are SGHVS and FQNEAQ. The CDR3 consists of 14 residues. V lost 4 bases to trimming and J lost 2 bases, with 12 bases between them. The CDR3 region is CASSSRDPTYEQYF. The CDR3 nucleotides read TGTGCCAGCAGCTCCCGGGACCCCACCTACGAGCAGTACTTC.

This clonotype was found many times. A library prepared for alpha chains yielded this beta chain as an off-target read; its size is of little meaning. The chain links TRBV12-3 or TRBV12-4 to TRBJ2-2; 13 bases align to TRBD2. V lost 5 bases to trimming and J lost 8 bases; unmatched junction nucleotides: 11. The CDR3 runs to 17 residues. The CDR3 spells CASSLEGTSGNLGELFF. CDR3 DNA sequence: TGTGCCAGCAGTCTAGAGGGGACTAGCGGGAACCTTGGGGAGCTGTTTTTT.

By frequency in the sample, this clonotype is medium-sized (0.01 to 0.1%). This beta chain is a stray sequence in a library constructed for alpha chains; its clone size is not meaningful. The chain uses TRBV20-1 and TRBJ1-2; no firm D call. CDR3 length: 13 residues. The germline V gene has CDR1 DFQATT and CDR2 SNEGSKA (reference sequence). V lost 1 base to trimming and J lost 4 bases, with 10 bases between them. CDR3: CSARAEVVYGYTF. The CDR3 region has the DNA TGCAGTGCTAGAGCTGAGGTCGTCTATGGCTACACCTTC.

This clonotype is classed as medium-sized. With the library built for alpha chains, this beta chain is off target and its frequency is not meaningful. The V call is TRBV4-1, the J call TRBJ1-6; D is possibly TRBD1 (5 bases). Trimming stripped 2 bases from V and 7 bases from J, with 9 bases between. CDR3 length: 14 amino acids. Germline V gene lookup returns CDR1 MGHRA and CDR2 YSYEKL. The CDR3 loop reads CASSQPGGNSPLHF. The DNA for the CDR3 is TGCGCCAGCAGCCAACCCGGGGGGAATTCACCCCTCCACTTT.

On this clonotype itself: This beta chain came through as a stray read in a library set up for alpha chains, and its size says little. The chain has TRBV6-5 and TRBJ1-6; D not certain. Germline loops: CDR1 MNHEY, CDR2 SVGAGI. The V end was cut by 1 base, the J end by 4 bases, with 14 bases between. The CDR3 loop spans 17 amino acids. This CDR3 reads CASSYFKPERYNSPLHF. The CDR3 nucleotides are TGTGCCAGCAGTTACTTTAAACCGGAACGGTATAATTCACCCCTCCACTTT.

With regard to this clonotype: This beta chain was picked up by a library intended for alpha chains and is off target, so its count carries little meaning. CDR3 sequence: CASSTGLAGGELFF. CDR3 DNA: TGTGCCAGCAGTACGGGACTAGCAGGGGGGGAGCTGTTTTTT. The chain employs TRBV6-2 or TRBV6-3 and TRBJ2-2, with TRBD2 matching over 9 bases. This CDR3 contains 14 residues. From germline, CDR1 is MNHEY and CDR2 SVGEGT. Losses at the gene ends were 5 bases for V and 8 bases for J; bases not matched to a gene: 6.

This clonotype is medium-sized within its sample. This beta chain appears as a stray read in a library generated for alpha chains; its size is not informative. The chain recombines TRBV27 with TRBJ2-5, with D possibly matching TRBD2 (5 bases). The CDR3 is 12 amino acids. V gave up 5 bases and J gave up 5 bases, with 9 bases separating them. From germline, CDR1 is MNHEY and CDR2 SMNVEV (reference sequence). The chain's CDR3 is CASSGTGETQYF. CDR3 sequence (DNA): TGTGCCAGCAGTGGTACGGGGGAGACCCAGTACTTC.

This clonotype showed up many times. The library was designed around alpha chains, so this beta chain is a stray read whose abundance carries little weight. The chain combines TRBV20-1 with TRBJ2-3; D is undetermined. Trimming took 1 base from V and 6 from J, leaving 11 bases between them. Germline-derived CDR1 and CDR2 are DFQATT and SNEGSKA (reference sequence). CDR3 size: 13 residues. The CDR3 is CSARGHKTDTQYF. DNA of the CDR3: TGCAGTGCTAGAGGCCACAAAACCGATACGCAGTATTTT.

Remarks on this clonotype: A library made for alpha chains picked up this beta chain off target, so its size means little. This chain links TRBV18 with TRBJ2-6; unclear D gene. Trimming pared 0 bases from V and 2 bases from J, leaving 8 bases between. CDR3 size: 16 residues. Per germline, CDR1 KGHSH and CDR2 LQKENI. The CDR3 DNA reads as TGTGCCAGCTCACCACCGCGAGGTGCTGGGGCCAACGTCCTGACTTTC. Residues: CASSPPRGAGANVLTF.

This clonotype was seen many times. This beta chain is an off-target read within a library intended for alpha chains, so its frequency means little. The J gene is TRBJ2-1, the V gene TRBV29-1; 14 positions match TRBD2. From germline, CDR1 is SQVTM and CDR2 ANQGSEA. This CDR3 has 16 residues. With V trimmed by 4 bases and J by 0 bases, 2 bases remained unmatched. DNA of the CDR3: TGCAGCGTTGGGGGGACTAGCGGGAGCTCCTACAATGAGCAGTTCTTC. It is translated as CSVGGTSGSSYNEQFF.

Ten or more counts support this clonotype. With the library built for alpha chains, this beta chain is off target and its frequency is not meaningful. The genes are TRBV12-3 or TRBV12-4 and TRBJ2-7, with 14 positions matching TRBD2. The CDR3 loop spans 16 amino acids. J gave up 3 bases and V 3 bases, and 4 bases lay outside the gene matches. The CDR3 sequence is CASSLGLAGDLYEQYF. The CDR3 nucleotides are TGTGCCAGCAGTTTGGGACTAGCGGGGGATCTCTACGAGCAGTACTTC.

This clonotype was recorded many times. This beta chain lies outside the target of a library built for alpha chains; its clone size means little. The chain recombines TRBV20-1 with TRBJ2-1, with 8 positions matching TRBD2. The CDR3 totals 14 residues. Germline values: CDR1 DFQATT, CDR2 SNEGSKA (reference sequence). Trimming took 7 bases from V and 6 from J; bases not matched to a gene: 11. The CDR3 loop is CSGTAGTRPNEQFF. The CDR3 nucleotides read TGCAGTGGAACCGCCGGGACTAGGCCCAATGAGCAGTTCTTC.

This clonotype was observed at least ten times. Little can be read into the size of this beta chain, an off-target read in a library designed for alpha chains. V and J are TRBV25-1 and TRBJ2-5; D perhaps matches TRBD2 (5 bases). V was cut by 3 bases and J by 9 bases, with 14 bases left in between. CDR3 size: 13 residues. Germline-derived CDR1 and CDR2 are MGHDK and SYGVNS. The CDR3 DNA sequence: TGTGCCAGCAGTGATGGAGCGGCCAAGGCCCAGTACTTC. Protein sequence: CASSDGAAKAQYF.

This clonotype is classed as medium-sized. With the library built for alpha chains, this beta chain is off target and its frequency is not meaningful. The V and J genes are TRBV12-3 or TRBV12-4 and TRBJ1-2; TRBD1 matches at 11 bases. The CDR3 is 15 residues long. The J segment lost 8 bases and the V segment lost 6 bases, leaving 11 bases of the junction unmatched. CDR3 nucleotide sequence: TGTGCCAGCAGGCGCCAAGGACAGGGGGCTAGCGGCTACACCTTC. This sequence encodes CASRRQGQGASGYTF.

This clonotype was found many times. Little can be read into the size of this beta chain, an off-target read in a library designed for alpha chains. CDR3 nucleotides: TGTGCCAGCAGAAGACAGGGACCTAATGAAAAACTGTTTTTT. Translating gives CASRRQGPNEKLFF. V usage is TRBV12-3 or TRBV12-4 and J usage is TRBJ1-4, with 7 positions matching TRBD1. Germline trimming cut 6 bases from V and 3 bases from J; bases unmatched to any gene: 4. CDR3 size: 14 residues.

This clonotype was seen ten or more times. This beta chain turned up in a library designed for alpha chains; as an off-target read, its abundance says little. DNA of the CDR3: TGCAGTGCTAGAGGGCAGGGCAACTATGGCTACACCTTC. This codes for CSARGQGNYGYTF. This sequence joins TRBV20-1 and TRBJ1-2, with a weak D call TRBD1 (5 bases). In germline, CDR1 is DFQATT, CDR2 SNEGSKA (reference sequence). The CDR3 runs 13 residues. V lost 1 base and J 2 bases, leaving 8 bases between the germline ends.

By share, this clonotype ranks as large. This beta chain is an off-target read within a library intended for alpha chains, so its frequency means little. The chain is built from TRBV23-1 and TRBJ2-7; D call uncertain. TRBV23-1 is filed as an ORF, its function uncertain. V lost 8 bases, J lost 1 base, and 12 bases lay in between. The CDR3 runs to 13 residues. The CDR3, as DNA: TGCGCCAGCTCCCCGCGGATGTCCTACGAGCAGTACTTC. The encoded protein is CASSPRMSYEQYF.

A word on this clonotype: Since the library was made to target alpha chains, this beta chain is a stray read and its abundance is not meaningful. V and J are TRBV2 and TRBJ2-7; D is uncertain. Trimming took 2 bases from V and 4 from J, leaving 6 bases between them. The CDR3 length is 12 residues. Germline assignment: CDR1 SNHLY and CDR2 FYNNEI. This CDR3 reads CASSETDYEQYF. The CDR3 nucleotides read TGTGCCAGCAGTGAAACCGATTACGAGCAGTACTTC.

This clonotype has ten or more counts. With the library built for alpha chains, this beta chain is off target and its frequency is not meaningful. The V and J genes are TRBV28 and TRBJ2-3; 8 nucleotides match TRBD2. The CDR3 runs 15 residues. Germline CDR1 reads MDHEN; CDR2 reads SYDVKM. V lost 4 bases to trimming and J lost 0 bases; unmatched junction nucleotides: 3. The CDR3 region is CASSSSGLSTDTQYF. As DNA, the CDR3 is TGTGCCAGCAGTTCTAGCGGGCTTAGCACAGATACGCAGTATTTT.